The 4 T cell receptor beta chains listed next were all sequenced from one sample in a study of blood T cell repertoires in COVID-19 (TCRdb year 2020). Library method: the immunoSEQ multiplex PCR assay. TCRdb re-hosts the immuneACCESS table, in-frame sequences only. Its copies lack some clones; in the studies checked, an unresolved V gene accounts for under half of them, and the cause for the rest is not known. The sample has 150,000 to 200,000 clones on record, over 75% of them singletons. The ten biggest clones cover around 10% of the sample. The sequenced material came from peripheral blood. These receptors were taken from a man aged 55 to 69 with active or convalescent COVID-19.

This clone was counted a single time. This sequence joins TRBV5-1 and TRBJ1-1, with 11 bases lining up with TRBD1. The germline CDR1 and CDR2 sequences are SGHRS and YFSETQ. V trimming: 1 base; J trimming: 1 base; junction bases outside the gene matches: 3. CDR3 size: 16 residues. Here the CDR3 reads CASSLSGQGANTEAFF. The CDR3 DNA follows: TGCGCCAGCAGCTTGAGTGGACAGGGGGCGAACACTGAAGCTTTCTTT.

This chain joins TRBV28 and TRBJ2-7; no clear D. Trimming cost V 2 bases and J 0 bases, with 11 bases left between them. The germline V gene has CDR1 MDHEN and CDR2 SYDVKM. The CDR3 is 15 residues long. CDR3 sequence reads: CASSLLGGSSYEQYF. The CDR3 nucleotides are TGTGCCAGCAGTTTACTTGGCGGTAGCTCCTACGAGCAGTACTTC.

The chain's CDR3 is CASPPLAPGGNTIYF. CDR3 DNA: TGTGCCAGCCCACCCCTCGCCCCGGGAGGAAACACCATATATTTT. The chain is built from TRBV6-5 and TRBJ1-3; D not certain. Trimming took off 8 bases at V and 4 bases at J, with 18 bases between the two ends. The germline V gene has CDR1 MNHEY and CDR2 SVGAGI. There are 15 residues in the CDR3.

V and J are TRBV5-1 and TRBJ2-7; 7 nucleotides align to TRBD2. After removal of 1 base from V and 4 bases from J, the junction contained 8 bases not matched to a gene. The CDR3 sequence is 15 residues long. Germline loops: CDR1 SGHRS, CDR2 YFSETQ. The CDR3 loop is CASSLLTSAEYEQYF. As DNA, the CDR3 is TGCGCCAGCAGCTTGCTAACTAGCGCGGAATACGAGCAGTACTTC.